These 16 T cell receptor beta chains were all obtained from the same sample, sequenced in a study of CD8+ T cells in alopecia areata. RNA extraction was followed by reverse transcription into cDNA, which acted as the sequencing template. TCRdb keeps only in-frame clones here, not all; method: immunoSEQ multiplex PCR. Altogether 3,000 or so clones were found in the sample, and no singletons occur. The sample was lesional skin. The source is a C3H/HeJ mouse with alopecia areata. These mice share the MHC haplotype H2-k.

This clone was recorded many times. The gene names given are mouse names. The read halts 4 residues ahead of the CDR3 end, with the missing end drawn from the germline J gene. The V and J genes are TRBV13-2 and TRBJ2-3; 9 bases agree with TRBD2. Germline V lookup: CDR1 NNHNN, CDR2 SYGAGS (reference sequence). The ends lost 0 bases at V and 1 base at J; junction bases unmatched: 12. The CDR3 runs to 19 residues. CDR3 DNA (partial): TGTGCCAGCGGTGATGCTGGGGGGGGCTTTTTATTTGGTGCAGAA. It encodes CASGDAGGGFLFGAE. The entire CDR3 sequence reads CASGDAGGGFLFGAETLYF.

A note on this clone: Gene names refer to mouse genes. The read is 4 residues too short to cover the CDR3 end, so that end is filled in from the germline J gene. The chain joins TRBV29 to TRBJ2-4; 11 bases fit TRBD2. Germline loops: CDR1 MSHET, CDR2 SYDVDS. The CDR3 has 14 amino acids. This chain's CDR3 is CASSSGTGGNTLYF. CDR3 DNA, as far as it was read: TGTGCTAGCAGCTCCGGGACTGGGGGAAAC.

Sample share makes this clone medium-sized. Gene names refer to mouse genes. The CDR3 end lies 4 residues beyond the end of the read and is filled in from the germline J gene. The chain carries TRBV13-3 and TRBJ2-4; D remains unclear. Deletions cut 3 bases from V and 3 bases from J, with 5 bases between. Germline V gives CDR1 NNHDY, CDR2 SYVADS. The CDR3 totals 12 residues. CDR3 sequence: CASSGRQNTLYF. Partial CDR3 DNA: TGTGCCAGCAGTGGCAGACAAAAC.

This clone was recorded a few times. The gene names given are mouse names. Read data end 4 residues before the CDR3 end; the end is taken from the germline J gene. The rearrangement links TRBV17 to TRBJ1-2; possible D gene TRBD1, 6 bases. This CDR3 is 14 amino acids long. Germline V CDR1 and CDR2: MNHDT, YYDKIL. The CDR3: CASSRDMGGRDYTF. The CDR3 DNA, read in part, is TGTGCTAGCAGTAGAGATATGGGGGGGCGC.

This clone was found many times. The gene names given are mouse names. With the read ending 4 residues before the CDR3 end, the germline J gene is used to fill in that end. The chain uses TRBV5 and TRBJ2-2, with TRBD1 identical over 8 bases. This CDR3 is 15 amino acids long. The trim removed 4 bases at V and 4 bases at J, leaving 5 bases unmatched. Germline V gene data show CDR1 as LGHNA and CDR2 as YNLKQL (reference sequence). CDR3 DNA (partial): TGTGCCAGCAGCCCTGGGACAGGCCCCACCGGG. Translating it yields CASSPGTGPTG. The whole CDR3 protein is CASSPGTGPTGQLYF.

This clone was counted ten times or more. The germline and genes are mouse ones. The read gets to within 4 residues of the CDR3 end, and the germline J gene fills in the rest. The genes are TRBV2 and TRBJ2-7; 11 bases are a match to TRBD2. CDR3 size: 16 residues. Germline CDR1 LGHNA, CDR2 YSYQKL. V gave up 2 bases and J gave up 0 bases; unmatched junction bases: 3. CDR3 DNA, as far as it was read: TGTGCCAGCAGCCAATTGGGACTGGGGGACTCCTAT. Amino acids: CASSQLGLGDSY. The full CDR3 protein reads CASSQLGLGDSYEQYF.

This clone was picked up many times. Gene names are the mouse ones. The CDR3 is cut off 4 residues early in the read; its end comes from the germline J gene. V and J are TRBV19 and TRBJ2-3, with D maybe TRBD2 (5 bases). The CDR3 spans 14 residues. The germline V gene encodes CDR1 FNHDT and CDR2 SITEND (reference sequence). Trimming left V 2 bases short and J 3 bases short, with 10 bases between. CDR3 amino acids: CASSMVGRAETLYF. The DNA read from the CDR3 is TGTGCCAGCAGTATGGTGGGGAGAGCAGAA.

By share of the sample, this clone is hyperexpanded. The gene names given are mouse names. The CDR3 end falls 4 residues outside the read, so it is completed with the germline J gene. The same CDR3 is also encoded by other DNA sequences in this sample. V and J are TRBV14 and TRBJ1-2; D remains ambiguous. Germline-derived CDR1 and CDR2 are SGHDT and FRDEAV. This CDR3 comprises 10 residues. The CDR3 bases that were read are TGTGCCAGCAGTCTCCGC. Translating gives CASSLR. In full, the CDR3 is CASSLRDYTF.

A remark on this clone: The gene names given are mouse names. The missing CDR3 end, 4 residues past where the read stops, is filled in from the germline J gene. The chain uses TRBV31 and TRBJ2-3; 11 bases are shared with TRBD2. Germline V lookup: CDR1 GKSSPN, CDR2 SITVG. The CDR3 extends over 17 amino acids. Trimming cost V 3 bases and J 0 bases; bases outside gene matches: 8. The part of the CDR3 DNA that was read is TGTGCCTGGAGACGAGGGGACTGGGGGCTTAGTGCAGAA. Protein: CAWRRGDWGLSAE. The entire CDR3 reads CAWRRGDWGLSAETLYF. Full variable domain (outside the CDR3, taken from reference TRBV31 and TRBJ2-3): AQTIHQWPVAEIKAVGSPLSLGCTIKGKSSPNLYWYWQATGGTLQQLFYSITVGQVESVVQLNLSASRPKDDQFILSTEKLLLSHSGFYLCAWRRGDWGLSAETLYFGSGTRLTVL.

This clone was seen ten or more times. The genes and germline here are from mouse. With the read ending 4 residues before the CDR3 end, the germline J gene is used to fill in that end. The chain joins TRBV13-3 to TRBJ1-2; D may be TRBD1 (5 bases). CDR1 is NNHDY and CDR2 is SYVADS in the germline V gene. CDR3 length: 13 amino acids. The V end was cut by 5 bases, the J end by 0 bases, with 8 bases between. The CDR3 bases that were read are TGTGCCAGCAGCCCCAGGGCAAACTCC. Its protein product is CASSPRANS. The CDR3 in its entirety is CASSPRANSDYTF.

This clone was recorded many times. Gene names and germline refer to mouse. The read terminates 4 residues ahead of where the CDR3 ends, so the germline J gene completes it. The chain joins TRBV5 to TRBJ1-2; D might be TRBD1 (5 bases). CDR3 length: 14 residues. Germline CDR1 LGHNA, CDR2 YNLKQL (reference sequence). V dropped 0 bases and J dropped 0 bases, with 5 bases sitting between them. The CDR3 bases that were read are TGTGCCAGCAGCCAAGACAGGGCAAACTCC. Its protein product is CASSQDRANS. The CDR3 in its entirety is CASSQDRANSDYTF.

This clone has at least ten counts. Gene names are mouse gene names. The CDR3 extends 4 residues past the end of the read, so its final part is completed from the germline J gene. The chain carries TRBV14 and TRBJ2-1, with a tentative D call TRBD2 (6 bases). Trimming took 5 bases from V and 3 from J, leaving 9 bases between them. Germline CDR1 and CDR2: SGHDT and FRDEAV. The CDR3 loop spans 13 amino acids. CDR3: CASRLWGYAEQFF. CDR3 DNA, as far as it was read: TGTGCCAGCAGACTCTGGGGCTATGCT.

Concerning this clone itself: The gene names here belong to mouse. CDR3 sequence: CASSWTWVGAEQFF. CDR3 bases read: TGTGCCAGCAGTTGGACATGGGTCGGGGCT. The rearrangement uses TRBV13-1 and TRBJ2-1, with a weak D call TRBD1 (5 bases). The CDR3 goes on 4 residues after the read ends, and that part is filled in from the germline J gene. Germline-derived CDR1 and CDR2 are NSHNY and SYGAGN. The CDR3 totals 14 residues.

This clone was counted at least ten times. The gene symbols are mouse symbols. The CDR3 spells CASSTAVSNERLFF. The covered CDR3 bases are TGTGCCAGCAGTACCGCTGTTTCCAACGAA. The chain is built from TRBV19 and TRBJ1-4; no reliable D call. The CDR3 extends 4 residues past the end of the read, so its final part is completed from the germline J gene. This CDR3 is 14 amino acids long. Trimming removed 3 bases at V and 0 bases at J, with 6 bases between. The germline V gene has CDR1 FNHDT and CDR2 SITEND (reference sequence).

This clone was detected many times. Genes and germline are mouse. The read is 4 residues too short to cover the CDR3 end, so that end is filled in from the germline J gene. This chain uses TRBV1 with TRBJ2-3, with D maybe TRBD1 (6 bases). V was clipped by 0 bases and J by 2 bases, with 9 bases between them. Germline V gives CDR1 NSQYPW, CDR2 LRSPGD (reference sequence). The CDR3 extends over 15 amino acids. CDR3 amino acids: CTCSAEGGAAETLYF. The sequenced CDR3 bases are TGCACCTGCAGTGCAGAAGGGGGAGCTGCAGAA.

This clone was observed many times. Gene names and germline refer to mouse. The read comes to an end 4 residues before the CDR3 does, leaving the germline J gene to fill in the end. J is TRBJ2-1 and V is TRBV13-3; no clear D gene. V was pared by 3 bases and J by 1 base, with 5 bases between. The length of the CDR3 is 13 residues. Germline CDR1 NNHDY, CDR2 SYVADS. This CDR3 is CASSGQNYAEQFF. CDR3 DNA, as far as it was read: TGTGCCAGCAGTGGACAAAACTATGCT.